The 32 T cell receptor beta chains given below trace back to one sample, sequenced in a study of blood T cell repertoires in COVID-19. Method: immunoSEQ multiplex PCR; TCRdb's copy keeps in-frame clones and lacks some. The sample contains around 250,000 clones, roughly 88% of which appear only once. The material sequenced was PBMCs or T cells enriched from blood (not recorded which). The receptor source for this set is a woman between 50 and 59 years old who had recovered from COVID-19.

This clone was seen just once. The chain has TRBV28 and TRBJ1-1; 8 bases align to TRBD1. J lost 1 base, V lost 6 bases, and 1 base had no gene match. CDR1 is MDHEN, CDR2 SYDVKM, per germline. The CDR3 runs to 13 residues. CDR3 sequence reads: CASRDRENTEAFF. The CDR3 DNA reads TGTGCCAGCAGGGACAGGGAGAACACTGAAGCTTTCTTT.

The chain carries TRBV3-1 (or the pseudogene TRBV3-2) and TRBJ1-5; D is ambiguous. V lost 0 bases and J 2 bases, leaving 8 bases between the germline ends. The germline V gene has CDR1 LGHDT and CDR2 YNNKEL (reference sequence). This CDR3 comprises 15 residues. This CDR3 reads CASSQDGRGNQPQHF. CDR3 in DNA: TGTGCCAGCAGCCAAGATGGGAGGGGCAATCAGCCCCAGCATTTT.

The chain combines TRBV28 with TRBJ2-1; TRBD2 aligns across 12 bases. V gave up 5 bases and J gave up 7 bases; unmatched junction bases: 6. The germline V gene encodes CDR1 MDHEN and CDR2 SYDVKM. This CDR3 contains 15 residues. This chain's CDR3 is CASSLPSGRVNEQFF. The CDR3 region has the DNA TGTGCCAGCAGTCTCCCTAGCGGGAGGGTAAATGAGCAGTTCTTC. The full variable domain, completed using reference TRBV28 and TRBJ2-1, is DVKVTQSSRYLVKRTGEKVFLECVQDMDHENMFWYRQDPGLGLRLIYFSYDVKMKEKGDIPEGYSVSREKKERFSLILESASTNQTSMYLCASSLPSGRVNEQFFGPGTRLTVL.

The V and J genes are TRBV7-3 and TRBJ2-3; D possibly corresponds to TRBD1 (5 bases). This CDR3 comprises 15 residues. From germline, CDR1 is SGHTA and CDR2 FQGTGA. The ends were cut back, 5 bases at V and 0 bases at J, with 12 bases in the middle. The CDR3 sequence: CASSIQGSSTDTQYF. CDR3 bases: TGTGCCAGCAGCATCCAGGGTTCTAGCACAGATACGCAGTATTTT.

This clone was seen a single time. The V and J genes are TRBV7-6 and TRBJ2-3, with 13 bases matching TRBD2. Germline lookup yields CDR1 SGHVS and CDR2 FNYEAQ. CDR3 size: 17 residues. V lost 2 bases, J lost 5 bases, and 7 bases stayed unmatched. CDR3 in amino acids: CASSLTLAGGTGDTQYF. CDR3 sequence (DNA): TGTGCCAGCAGCTTAACACTAGCGGGGGGGACAGGAGATACGCAGTATTTT.

J is TRBJ2-3 and V is TRBV7-2, with 7 positions matching TRBD2. The V gene end was trimmed by 1 base and the J gene end by 0 bases; junction bases not matched to a gene: 13. Looked up from germline, CDR1 is SGHTA and CDR2 is FQGNSA. There are 19 residues in the CDR3. CDR3 amino acids: CASSLESVQTSYSTDTQYF. The CDR3 DNA reads as TGTGCCAGCAGCTTAGAGTCCGTTCAGACTAGCTACAGCACAGATACGCAGTATTTT.

This chain links TRBV2 with TRBJ2-2; no reliable D call. This CDR3 has 13 residues. Trimming took 5 bases from V and 6 from J, leaving 10 bases between them. Germline V gene lookup returns CDR1 SNHLY and CDR2 FYNNEI. The CDR3 loop is CASSSRTAGELFF. CDR3 DNA: TGTGCCAGCAGTTCAAGAACAGCCGGGGAGCTGTTTTTT.

The V gene is TRBV19, the J gene TRBJ1-5, with D tentatively TRBD1 (5 bases). Trimming shortened V by 4 bases and J by 4 bases, and 14 bases separated the two germline ends. The CDR3 extends over 15 amino acids. In germline, CDR1 is LNHDA, CDR2 SQIVND (reference sequence). CDR3 in amino acids: CASSNWQGQNQPQHF. The DNA of the CDR3 is TGTGCCAGTAGTAATTGGCAGGGTCAGAATCAGCCCCAGCATTTT.

V and J are TRBV14 and TRBJ1-1; D possibly corresponds to TRBD1 (5 bases). The CDR3 runs 14 residues. CDR1 is SGHDN and CDR2 is FVKESK in the germline V gene. Trimming shortened V by 4 bases and J by 4 bases, and 13 bases separated the two germline ends. The CDR3 is CASSRSRGGTEAFF. The CDR3 bases are TGTGCCAGCAGCCGAAGCCGGGGGGGCACTGAAGCTTTCTTT. The whole variable domain, filled in from reference TRBV14 and TRBJ1-1, reads EAGVTQFPSHSVIEKGQTVTLRCDPISGHDNLYWYRRVMGKEIKFLLHFVKESKQDESGMPNNRFLAERTGGTYSTLKVQPAELEDSGVYFCASSRSRGGTEAFFGQGTRLTVV.

In its sample, this clone was seen once. V gene TRBV28 combines with J gene TRBJ2-1, with D possibly matching TRBD2 (6 bases). CDR1 and CDR2 (germline): MDHEN, SYDVKM. The CDR3 covers 15 residues. V was clipped by 8 bases and J by 5 bases, with 19 bases between them. CDR3 nucleotides: TGTGCCAGCTCCCCTTGGGGGAGGAGCAACAATGAGCAGTTCTTC. This encodes CASSPWGRSNNEQFF.

As to this clone: Other DNA variants within this sample encode the same CDR3. The chain uses TRBV7-6 and TRBJ2-1, with a weak D call TRBD2 (5 bases). Germline V lookup: CDR1 SGHVS, CDR2 FNYEAQ. There are 15 residues in the CDR3. V lost 0 bases to trimming and J lost 1 base, with 7 bases between them. The CDR3 region is CASSLAGVSYNEQFF. CDR3 DNA: TGTGCCAGCAGCTTAGCGGGAGTGTCCTACAATGAGCAGTTCTTC.

The chain couples TRBV2 to TRBJ1-5; D is possibly TRBD1 (5 bases). The germline V gene encodes CDR1 SNHLY and CDR2 FYNNEI. This CDR3 contains 15 residues. V was clipped by 6 bases and J by 1 base, with 13 bases between them. CDR3 protein: CASRYRIQSNQPQHF. The CDR3 DNA is TGTGCCAGCAGGTACAGGATTCAGAGCAATCAGCCCCAGCATTTT.

This clone has a handful of counts. The V and J genes are TRBV2 and TRBJ2-1, with 7 bases matching TRBD2. J was trimmed by 3 bases and V by 4 bases; bases with no gene match: 6. Looked up from germline, CDR1 is SNHLY and CDR2 is FYNNEI. The CDR3 runs 15 residues. The CDR3 is CASSGGGSFYNEQFF. Here the CDR3 DNA reads TGTGCCAGCAGTGGCGGCGGGAGCTTCTACAATGAGCAGTTCTTC.

This chain links TRBV6-1 with TRBJ2-3; TRBD2 matches at 12 bases. The CDR3 is 16 amino acids. Germline values: CDR1 MNHNS, CDR2 SASEGT. V shed 3 bases, J shed 0 bases, and the junction held 1 base outside the gene matches. The CDR3: CASSETSGSSTDTQYF. CDR3 DNA: TGTGCCAGCAGTGAGACTAGCGGGAGTAGCACAGATACGCAGTATTTT.

The chain links TRBV19 to TRBJ2-6, with TRBD1 matching 9 bases. V lost 3 bases and J lost 2; bases outside the gene matches: 5. Germline loops: CDR1 LNHDA, CDR2 SQIVND (reference sequence). The CDR3 is 17 residues long. This CDR3 reads CASSITGGRAGANVLTF. CDR3 nucleotides: TGTGCCAGTAGTATTACAGGGGGCAGGGCTGGGGCCAACGTCCTGACTTTC.

The chain uses TRBV3-1 (or the pseudogene TRBV3-2) and TRBJ1-6; D unresolved. The CDR3 extends over 17 amino acids. The V and J ends lost 3 bases and 9 bases respectively, with 21 bases between them. Germline V lookup: CDR1 LGHDT, CDR2 YNNKEL (reference sequence). For the CDR3, the DNA is TGTGCCAGCAGCCAGCCCTCATGGGCGCTAGAGGGTTCACCCCTCCACTTT. This codes for CASSQPSWALEGSPLHF.

The chain links TRBV29-1 to TRBJ1-5, with 7 bases fitting TRBD1. CDR3 length: 14 residues. Germline CDR1 SQVTM, CDR2 ANQGSEA. The J segment lost 6 bases and the V segment lost 4 bases, leaving 9 bases of the junction unmatched. CDR3 in DNA: TGCAGCGTTGGATGGACAGGCGGTGGTCAGCCCCAGCATTTT. This codes for CSVGWTGGGQPQHF.

The chain carries TRBV9 and TRBJ2-1; 9 nucleotides agree with TRBD2. CDR1 is SGDLS and CDR2 is YYNGEE in the germline V gene. The V gene end was trimmed by 0 bases and the J gene end by 5 bases; junction bases not matched to a gene: 9. The CDR3 runs to 17 residues. CDR3 DNA: TGTGCCAGCAGCGTAGGGGGTAGCGGGAGACTGGACAATGAGCAGTTCTTC. Its protein is CASSVGGSGRLDNEQFF.

The chain links TRBV3-1 (or the pseudogene TRBV3-2) to TRBJ1-1; D uncertain. This CDR3 has 11 amino acids. Germline V gene sequence: CDR1 LGHDT, CDR2 YNNKEL (reference sequence). V dropped 1 base and J dropped 7 bases, with 4 bases sitting between them. The CDR3 loop is CASSQVVEAFF. CDR3 DNA sequence: TGTGCCAGCAGCCAAGTCGTTGAAGCTTTCTTT.

This chain joins TRBV5-1 and TRBJ1-2; D call uncertain. Trimming stripped 4 bases from V and 4 bases from J, with 11 bases between. This CDR3 comprises 13 residues. Germline-derived CDR1 and CDR2 are SGHRS and YFSETQ. This CDR3 reads CASSEGSSYGYTF. The CDR3 DNA reads TGCGCCAGCAGCGAAGGTTCTAGCTATGGCTACACCTTC.

The J gene is TRBJ2-5, the V gene TRBV9, with D uncertain. The germline gives CDR1 SGDLS, CDR2 YYNGEE. The V gene lost 0 bases and the J gene lost 4 bases, with 7 bases spanning the gap. This CDR3 has 13 amino acids. CDR3 sequence: CASSVAPVETQYF. The CDR3 DNA sequence: TGTGCCAGCAGCGTAGCCCCAGTAGAGACCCAGTACTTC. The full variable domain, in which reference TRBV9 and TRBJ2-5 provide the parts outside the CDR3, is DSGVTQTPKHLITATGQRVTLRCSPRSGDLSVYWYQQSLDQGLQFLIQYYNGEERAKGNILERFSAQQFPDLHSELNLSSLELGDSALYFCASSVAPVETQYFGPGTRLLVL.

This clone was picked up a small number of times. This chain links TRBV25-1 with TRBJ1-1, with D maybe TRBD1 (5 bases). This CDR3 has 12 amino acids. Trimming stripped 10 bases from V and 9 bases from J, with 18 bases between. Germline V gives CDR1 MGHDK, CDR2 SYGVNS. The CDR3: CAINPDRNKAFF. CDR3 in DNA: TGTGCCATCAACCCCGACAGAAATAAAGCTTTCTTT. The complete variable domain, with remaining parts taken from reference TRBV25-1 and TRBJ1-1, reads EADIYQTPRYLVIGTGKKITLECSQTMGHDKMYWYQQDPGMELHLIHYSYGVNSTEKGDLSSESTVSRIRTEHFPLTLESARPSHTSQYLCAINPDRNKAFFGQGTRLTVV.

The rearrangement joins TRBV5-1 to TRBJ1-3; D remains ambiguous. V lost 2 bases to trimming and J lost 0 bases, with 9 bases between them. Germline V lookup: CDR1 SGHRS, CDR2 YFSETQ. CDR3 length: 15 residues. The CDR3 here is CASSFGRGSGNTIYF. CDR3 nucleotides: TGCGCCAGCAGCTTTGGTCGCGGCTCTGGAAACACCATATATTTT.

The J gene is TRBJ1-1, the V gene TRBV2; 7 bases line up with TRBD1. CDR1 and CDR2 from the germline V gene are SNHLY and FYNNEI. The CDR3 contains 14 residues. J lost 1 base, V lost 4 bases, and 3 bases had no gene match. The CDR3 nucleotides read TGTGCCAGCAGTGCCCAGGGGGAGAACACTGAAGCTTTCTTT. Its translation: CASSAQGENTEAFF.

V is TRBV5-1 and J is TRBJ2-7, with D possibly TRBD2 on 5 matching bases. The CDR3 is 14 amino acids. The ends were cut back, 1 base at V and 3 bases at J, with 11 bases in the middle. Per germline, CDR1 SGHRS and CDR2 YFSETQ. CDR3 sequence (DNA): TGCGCCAGCAGCTTGCAAACTAGTTTCTACGAGCAGTACTTC. The encoded protein is CASSLQTSFYEQYF.

This clone has just one count. For the CDR3, the DNA is TGTGCCAGCAGCTTGAACAGCTACGAGCAGTACTTC. Its translation: CASSLNSYEQYF. V usage is TRBV5-5 and J usage is TRBJ2-7; D is uncertain. Looked up from germline, CDR1 is SGHKS and CDR2 is YYEKEE (reference sequence). Trimming took 1 base from V and 3 from J, leaving 5 bases between them. This CDR3 spans 12 amino acids.

The rearrangement links TRBV28 to TRBJ1-2, with 7 bases that match TRBD1. Trimming at V came to 4 bases and at J to 0 bases, leaving 11 bases not matched to a gene. CDR3 length equals 17 residues. Per germline, CDR1 MDHEN and CDR2 SYDVKM. Here the CDR3 reads CASSSPRGQLANYGYTF. CDR3 DNA: TGTGCCAGCAGTTCACCCCGGGGACAGCTAGCTAACTATGGCTACACCTTC.

The chain carries TRBV29-1 and TRBJ2-7; 12 bases match TRBD1. Trimming took 7 bases from V and 4 from J; bases not matched to a gene: 5. This CDR3 is built from 13 residues. CDR1 SQVTM and CDR2 ANQGSEA come from the germline V gene. CDR3 residues: CSAGTGGMYEQYF. CDR3 nucleotides: TGCAGCGCCGGGACAGGGGGCATGTACGAGCAGTACTTC.

The rearrangement links TRBV28 to TRBJ2-3, with D hard to call. V shed 3 bases and J shed 0 bases, with 10 bases lying between them. CDR3 length: 15 residues. Germline loops: CDR1 MDHEN, CDR2 SYDVKM. CDR3 in DNA: TGTGCCAGCAGTTTGTCCGACTTTAGCACAGATACGCAGTATTTT. Protein: CASSLSDFSTDTQYF. Combining the CDR3 with reference TRBV28 and TRBJ2-3 gives the whole variable domain DVKVTQSSRYLVKRTGEKVFLECVQDMDHENMFWYRQDPGLGLRLIYFSYDVKMKEKGDIPEGYSVSREKKERFSLILESASTNQTSMYLCASSLSDFSTDTQYFGPGTRLTVL.

This chain joins TRBV7-8 and TRBJ2-3; the match to TRBD1 covers 9 bases. CDR3 length equals 16 residues. From germline, CDR1 is SGHVS and CDR2 FQNEAQ. J lost 6 bases, V lost 4 bases, and 11 bases had no gene match. CDR3 loop: CASSWDGTGRRDTQYF. CDR3 nucleotide sequence: TGTGCCAGCAGCTGGGACGGGACAGGGAGACGGGATACGCAGTATTTT.

This chain links TRBV11-1 with TRBJ1-2; possibly TRBD1 for D (6 bases). This CDR3 has 12 residues. V lost 2 bases and J 8 bases, leaving 9 bases between the germline ends. CDR1 and CDR2 (germline): SGHAT, FQDESV (reference sequence). The CDR3, as DNA: TGTGCCAGCAGCTTAAGTGGGGGCGGCTACACCTTC. Protein product: CASSLSGGGYTF.

This clone was seen more than once but under ten times. This rearrangement joins TRBV25-1 to TRBJ1-2; 7 nucleotides agree with TRBD1. Trimming at V came to 4 bases and at J to 2 bases, leaving 7 bases not matched to a gene. This CDR3 has 15 residues. The V gene's germline CDR1 is MGHDK and CDR2 SYGVNS. CDR3 DNA sequence: TGTGCCAGCAGTGGCCGGGACAGCTCCAACTATGGCTACACCTTC. Amino acid sequence: CASSGRDSSNYGYTF.